What follows are 24 T cell receptor beta chains derived from one specimen sequenced in a study of monozygotic twins with inflammatory bowel disease. TCRdb re-called the 5' RACE reads; one entry per CDR3 protein, DNA not given. In total, the table holds about 380,000 distinct CDR3 sequences. The specimen sequenced was blood. These receptors were collected from a human donor with ulcerative colitis or Crohn's disease, or a healthy co-twin of an affected twin (not recorded which).

J is TRBJ2-3 and V is TRBV6-1; the D call from TCRdb, TRBD2, cannot be confirmed without DNA. Germline-derived CDR1 and CDR2 are MNHNS and SASEGT. This CDR3 contains 15 residues. CDR3 loop: CASRRQPASGDTQYF.

The chain has TRBV7-2 and TRBJ2-7; the D gene TCRdb calls, TRBD1, cannot be checked with no DNA. Germline V gene sequence: CDR1 SGHTA, CDR2 FQGNSA. The CDR3 contains 14 residues. The CDR3 region is CASSFRPGPYEQYF.

This chain uses TRBV7-3 with TRBJ2-5; the TCRdb D gene call, TRBD1, has no DNA to confirm it. The CDR3 spans 13 residues. The germline gives CDR1 SGHTA, CDR2 FQGTGA. The CDR3 region is CASSPGKAETQYF. Using reference TRBV7-3 and TRBJ2-5 for the parts outside the CDR3, the full variable domain is GAGVSQTPSNKVTEKGKYVELRCDPISGHTALYWYRQSLGQGPEFLIYFQGTGAADDSGLPNDRFFAVRPEGSVSTLKIQRTERGDSAVYLCASSPGKAETQYFGPGTRLLVL.

This rearrangement joins TRBV6-1 to TRBJ1-1; as DNA is missing, the TRBD1 call by TCRdb cannot be tested. CDR1 is MNHNS and CDR2 is SASEGT in the germline V gene. There are 16 residues in the CDR3. The CDR3 sequence: CASNYGGPHRASEAFF.

The chain joins TRBV4-3 to TRBJ2-3. CDR1 is LGHNA, CDR2 YSLEER, per germline. The CDR3 length is 15 residues. The CDR3 region is CASSQDQDRRDTQYF.

The V call is TRBV4-2, the J call TRBJ2-4. Germline lookup yields CDR1 LGHNA and CDR2 YNFKEQ. CDR3 length: 16 amino acids. The CDR3 sequence is CASSQASGVAKNIQYF.

V usage is TRBV5-4 and J usage is TRBJ1-2; TCRdb gives TRBD1 as the D gene, but with no DNA this cannot be confirmed. The CDR3 is 14 residues long. Germline CDR1 is SGHNT and CDR2 is YYREEE (reference sequence). This chain's CDR3 is CASSFPGQGEGYTF. The entire variable domain, with the rest obtained from reference TRBV5-4 and TRBJ1-2, is as follows: ETGVTQSPTHLIKTRGQQVTLRCSSQSGHNTVSWYQQALGQGPQFIFQYYREEENGRGNFPPRFSGLQFPNYSSELNVNALELDDSALYLCASSFPGQGEGYTFGSGTRLTVV.

J is TRBJ1-4 and V is TRBV5-1; TCRdb proposes TRBD1, but this gene call is untestable without DNA. The CDR3 sequence is 16 residues long. Germline V gene lookup returns CDR1 SGHRS and CDR2 YFSETQ. CDR3 in amino acids: CASSPRQGTTNEKLFF.

The chain joins TRBV11-2 to TRBJ2-1; no DNA is available, so the TRBD2 call from TCRdb remains unchecked. The length of the CDR3 is 15 residues. CDR1 SGHAT and CDR2 FQNNGV come from the germline V gene. CDR3 loop: CASSFLAGGHNEQFF.

This rearrangement joins TRBV4-3 to TRBJ2-2. There are 13 residues in the CDR3. Germline V gives CDR1 LGHNA, CDR2 YSLEER. The CDR3 region is CASSHFNTGELFF.

J is TRBJ2-3 and V is TRBV4-3; the TCRdb call, TRBD1, lacks DNA for checking. Germline V lookup: CDR1 LGHNA, CDR2 YSLEER. The CDR3 is 17 residues long. CDR3 region: CASSQDARDRSTDTQYF.

This chain joins TRBV5-4 and TRBJ2-7; absent DNA, TCRdb's TRBD2 call cannot be checked. The CDR3 contains 18 residues. The germline gives CDR1 SGHNT, CDR2 YYREEE (reference sequence). The CDR3 reads CASSLARLAGGSSYEQYF.

The gene calls are TRBV9 and TRBJ2-2; TCRdb's assignment of TRBD2 cannot be checked, as there is no DNA. CDR3 length: 14 amino acids. Germline V lookup: CDR1 SGDLS, CDR2 YYNGEE. The CDR3 spells CASSAAGGTGELFF.

The chain is built from TRBV20-1 and TRBJ2-3; TCRdb calls TRBD1, which cannot be checked without DNA. Per germline, CDR1 DFQATT and CDR2 SNEGSKA (reference sequence). There are 18 residues in the CDR3. This CDR3 reads CSAPLFPGQGKGTDTQYF.

The chain joins TRBV9 to TRBJ2-4; the D gene TCRdb calls, TRBD2, cannot be checked with no DNA. Germline CDR1 and CDR2: SGDLS and YYNGEE. The CDR3 covers 14 residues. CDR3 amino acids: CASSEGGAKNIQYF.

The V and J genes are TRBV5-1 and TRBJ2-7; the TCRdb D gene call, TRBD1, has no DNA to confirm it. Looked up from germline, CDR1 is SGHRS and CDR2 is YFSETQ. The CDR3 has 16 residues. The CDR3 loop reads CASSVGQGLNSYEQYF.

The V call is TRBV19, the J call TRBJ2-7. This CDR3 is built from 12 residues. Germline-derived CDR1 and CDR2 are LNHDA and SQIVND (reference sequence). CDR3 sequence: CASSMRPYEQYF.

The CDR3 here is CASSQRIAGGPTDTQYF. This chain uses TRBV4-3 with TRBJ2-3; TCRdb's assignment of TRBD2 cannot be checked, as there is no DNA. The CDR3 has 17 amino acids. The germline gives CDR1 LGHNA, CDR2 YSLEER.

The chain uses TRBV27 and TRBJ2-6; there is no DNA to check the TCRdb D call of TRBD1. The germline CDR1 and CDR2 sequences are MNHEY and SMNVEV (reference sequence). CDR3 length: 17 amino acids. CDR3 amino acids: CASSLIPTGSGANVLTF.

J is TRBJ2-1 and V is TRBV7-2. Germline CDR1 is SGHTA and CDR2 is FQGNSA. The CDR3 is made up of 11 amino acids. CDR3 in amino acids: CASTPYNEQFF. The variable domain in full, with the rest retrieved from reference TRBV7-2 and TRBJ2-1, is GAGVSQSPSNKVTEKGKDVELRCDPISGHTALYWYRQSLGQGLEFLIYFQGNSAPDKSGLPSDRFSAERTGGSVSTLTIQRTQQEDSAVYLCASTPYNEQFFGPGTRLTVL.

The rearrangement joins TRBV5-1 to TRBJ2-1; no DNA is available, so the TRBD1 call from TCRdb remains unchecked. The germline V gene has CDR1 SGHRS and CDR2 YFSETQ. The CDR3 runs 15 residues. The CDR3 sequence: CASRVAGGAVNEQFF.

The V and J genes are TRBV5-1 and TRBJ2-1; TCRdb's D call, TRBD1, is unchecked because there is no DNA. The CDR3 spans 14 residues. CDR1 is SGHRS and CDR2 is YFSETQ in the germline V gene. The CDR3 region is CASSLETGVNEQFF.

This chain uses TRBV6-5 with TRBJ2-7; TCRdb's D call, TRBD1, is unchecked because there is no DNA. The germline V gene encodes CDR1 MNHEY and CDR2 SVGAGI. The CDR3 sequence is 14 residues long. CDR3 sequence reads: CASSYGTGQYEQYF.

V gene TRBV7-2 combines with J gene TRBJ1-4. The CDR3 runs to 17 residues. From germline, CDR1 is SGHTA and CDR2 FQGNSA. CDR3 residues: CASSLIPLRGSNEKLFF.